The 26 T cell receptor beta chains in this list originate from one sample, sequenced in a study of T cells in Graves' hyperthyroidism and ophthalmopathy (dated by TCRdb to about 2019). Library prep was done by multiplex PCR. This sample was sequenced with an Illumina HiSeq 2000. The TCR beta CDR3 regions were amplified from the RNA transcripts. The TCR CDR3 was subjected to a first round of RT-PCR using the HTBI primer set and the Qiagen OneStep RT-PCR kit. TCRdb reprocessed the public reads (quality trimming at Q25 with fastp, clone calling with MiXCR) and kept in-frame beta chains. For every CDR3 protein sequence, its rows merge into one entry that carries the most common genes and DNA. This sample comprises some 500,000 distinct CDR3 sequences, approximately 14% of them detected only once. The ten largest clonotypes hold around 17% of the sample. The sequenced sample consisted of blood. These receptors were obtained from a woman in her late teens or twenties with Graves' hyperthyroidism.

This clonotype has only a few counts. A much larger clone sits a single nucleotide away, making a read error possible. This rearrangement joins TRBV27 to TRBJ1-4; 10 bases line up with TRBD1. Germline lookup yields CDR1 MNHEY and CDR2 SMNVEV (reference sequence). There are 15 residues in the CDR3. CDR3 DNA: TGTGCCAGCAGTACCCGGACAGGGGGAGAGGAAAAACTGCTTTTT. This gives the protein CASSTRTGGEEKLLF.

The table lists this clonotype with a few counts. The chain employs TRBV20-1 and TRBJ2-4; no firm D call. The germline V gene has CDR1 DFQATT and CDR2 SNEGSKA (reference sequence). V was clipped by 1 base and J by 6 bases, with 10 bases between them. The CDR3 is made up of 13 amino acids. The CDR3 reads CSARAADGNIQYF. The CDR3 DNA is TGCAGTGCTAGAGCGGCAGATGGAAACATTCAGTACTTC.

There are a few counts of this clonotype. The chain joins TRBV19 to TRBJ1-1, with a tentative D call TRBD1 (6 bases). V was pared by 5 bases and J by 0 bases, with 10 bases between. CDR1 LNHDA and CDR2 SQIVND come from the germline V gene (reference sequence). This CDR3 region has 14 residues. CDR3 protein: CASSWQGLNTEAFF. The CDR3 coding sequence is TGTGCCAGTAGTTGGCAGGGGTTGAACACTGAAGCTTTCTTT.

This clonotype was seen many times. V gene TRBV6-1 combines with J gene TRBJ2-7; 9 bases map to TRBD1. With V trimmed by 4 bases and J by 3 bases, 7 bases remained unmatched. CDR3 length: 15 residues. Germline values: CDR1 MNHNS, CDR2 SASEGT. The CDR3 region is CASSAAGTGNYEQYV. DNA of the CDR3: TGTGCCAGCAGTGCCGCCGGGACAGGGAACTACGAGCAGTACGTC.

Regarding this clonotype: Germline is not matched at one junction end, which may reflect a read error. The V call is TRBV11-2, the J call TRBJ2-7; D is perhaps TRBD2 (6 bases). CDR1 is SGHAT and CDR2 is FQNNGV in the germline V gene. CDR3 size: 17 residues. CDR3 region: CVSSLDHIRRGEHEQYF. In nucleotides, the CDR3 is TGTGTCAGCAGCTTAGACCATATTAGGAGGGGTGAACACGAGCAGTACTTC.

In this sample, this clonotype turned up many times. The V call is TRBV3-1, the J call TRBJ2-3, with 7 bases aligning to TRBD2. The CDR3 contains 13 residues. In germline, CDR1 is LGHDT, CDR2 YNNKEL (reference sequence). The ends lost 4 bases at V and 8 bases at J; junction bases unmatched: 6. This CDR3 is CASSPDGGFTQYF. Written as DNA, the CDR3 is TGTGCCAGCAGCCCAGACGGGGGGTTTACGCAGTATTTT.

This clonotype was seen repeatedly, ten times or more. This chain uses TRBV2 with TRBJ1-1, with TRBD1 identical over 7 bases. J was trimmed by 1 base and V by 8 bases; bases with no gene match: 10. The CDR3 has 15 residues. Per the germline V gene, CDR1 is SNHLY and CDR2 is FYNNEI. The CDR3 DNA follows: TGTGCCAGCCTTGTCCCGGGACAGTGGAACACTGAAGCTTTCTTT. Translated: CASLVPGQWNTEAFF.

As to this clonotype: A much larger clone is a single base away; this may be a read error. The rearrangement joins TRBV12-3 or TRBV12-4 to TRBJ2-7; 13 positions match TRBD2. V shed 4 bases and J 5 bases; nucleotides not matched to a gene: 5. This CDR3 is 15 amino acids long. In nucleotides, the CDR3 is TGTGCCAGCAGTTCGGGACTAGCGGGAAAACACGAGCAGTACGTC. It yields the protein CASSSGLAGKHEQYV.

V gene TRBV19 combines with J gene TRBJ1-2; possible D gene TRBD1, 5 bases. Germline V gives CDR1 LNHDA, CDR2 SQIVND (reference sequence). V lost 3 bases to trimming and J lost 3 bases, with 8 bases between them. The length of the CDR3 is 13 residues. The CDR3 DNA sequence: TGTGCCAGTAGTATGGGAGGGGACTATGGCTACACCTTC. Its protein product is CASSMGGDYGYTF.

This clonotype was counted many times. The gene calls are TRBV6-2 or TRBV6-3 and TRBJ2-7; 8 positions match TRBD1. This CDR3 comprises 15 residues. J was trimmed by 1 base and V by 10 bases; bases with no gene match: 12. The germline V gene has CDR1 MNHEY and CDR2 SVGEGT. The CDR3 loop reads CAISATGTGSYEQYV. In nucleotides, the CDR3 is TGTGCCATATCGGCAACAGGGACAGGATCCTACGAGCAGTACGTC.

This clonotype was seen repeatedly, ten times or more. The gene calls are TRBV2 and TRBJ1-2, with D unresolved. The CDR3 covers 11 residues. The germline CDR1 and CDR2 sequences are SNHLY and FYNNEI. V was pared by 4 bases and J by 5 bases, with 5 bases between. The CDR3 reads CASSGEYGYTF. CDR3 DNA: TGTGCCAGCAGTGGGGAGTATGGCTACACCTTC.

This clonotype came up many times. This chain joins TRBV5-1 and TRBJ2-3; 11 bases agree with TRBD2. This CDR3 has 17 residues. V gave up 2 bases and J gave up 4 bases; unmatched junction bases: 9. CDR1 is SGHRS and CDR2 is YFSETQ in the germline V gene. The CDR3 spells CASSLITSGSGADTQYF. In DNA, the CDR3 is TGCGCCAGCAGCTTAATAACTAGCGGGAGTGGTGCAGATACGCAGTATTTT.

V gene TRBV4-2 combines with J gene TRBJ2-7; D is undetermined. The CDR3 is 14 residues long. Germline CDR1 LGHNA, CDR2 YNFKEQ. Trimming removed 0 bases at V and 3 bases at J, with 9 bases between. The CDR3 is CASSQDETRYEQYV. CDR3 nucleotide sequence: TGTGCCAGCAGCCAAGATGAGACTCGCTACGAGCAGTACGTC.

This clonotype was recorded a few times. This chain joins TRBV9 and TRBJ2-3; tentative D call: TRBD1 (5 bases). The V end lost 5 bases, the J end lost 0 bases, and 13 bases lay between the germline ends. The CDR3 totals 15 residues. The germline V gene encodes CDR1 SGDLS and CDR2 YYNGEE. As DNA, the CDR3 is TGTGCCAGCAGTTTTGTGGGGCAAAGCACAGATACGCAGTATTTT. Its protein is CASSFVGQSTDTQYF.

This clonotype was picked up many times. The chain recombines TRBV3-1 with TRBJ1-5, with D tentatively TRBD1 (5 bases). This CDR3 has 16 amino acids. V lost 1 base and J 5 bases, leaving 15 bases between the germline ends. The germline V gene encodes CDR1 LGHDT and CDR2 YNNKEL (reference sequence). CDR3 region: CASSQAFGRADQPQHF. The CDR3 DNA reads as TGTGCCAGCAGCCAAGCGTTTGGCAGGGCGGATCAGCCCCAGCATTTT.

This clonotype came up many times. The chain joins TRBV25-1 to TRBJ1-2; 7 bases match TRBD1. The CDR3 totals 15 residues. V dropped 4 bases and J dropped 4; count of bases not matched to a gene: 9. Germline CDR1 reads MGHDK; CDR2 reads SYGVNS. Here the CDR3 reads CASSASAGTAYGYTF. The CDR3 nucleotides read TGTGCCAGCAGTGCCTCAGCCGGGACAGCCTATGGCTACACCTTC.

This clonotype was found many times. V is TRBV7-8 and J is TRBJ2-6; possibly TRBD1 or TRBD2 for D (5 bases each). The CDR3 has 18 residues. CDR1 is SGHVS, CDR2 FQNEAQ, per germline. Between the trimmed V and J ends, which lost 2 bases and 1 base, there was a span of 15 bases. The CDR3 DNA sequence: TGTGCCAGCAGCTTAAAGGGGACCGAGAGGTCTGGGGCCAACGTCCTGACTTTC. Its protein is CASSLKGTERSGANVLTF.

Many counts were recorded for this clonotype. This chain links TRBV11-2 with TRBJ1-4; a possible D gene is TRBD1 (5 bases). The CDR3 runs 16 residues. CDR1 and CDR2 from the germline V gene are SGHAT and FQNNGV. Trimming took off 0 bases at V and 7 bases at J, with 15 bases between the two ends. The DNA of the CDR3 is TGTGCCAGCAGCTTAGATTCTGCCGGGGGACGTGAAAAACTGTTTTTT. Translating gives CASSLDSAGGREKLFF.

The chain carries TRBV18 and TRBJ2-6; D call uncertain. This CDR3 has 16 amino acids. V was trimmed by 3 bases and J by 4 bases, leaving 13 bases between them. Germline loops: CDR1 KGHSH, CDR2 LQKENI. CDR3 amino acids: CASSPGFQAGANVLTF. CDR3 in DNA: TGTGCCAGCTCACCGGGTTTCCAAGCCGGGGCCAACGTCCTGACTTTC.

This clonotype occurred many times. This CDR3 reads CASSFTSGSRGEQFF. The CDR3, as DNA: TGTGCCAGCAGCTTTACTAGCGGGAGTCGGGGTGAGCAGTTCTTC. V usage is TRBV5-5 and J usage is TRBJ2-1; 11 bases align to TRBD2. Per the germline V gene, CDR1 is SGHKS and CDR2 is YYEKEE (reference sequence). The CDR3 covers 15 residues. Losses at the gene ends were 2 bases for V and 9 bases for J; bases not matched to a gene: 7.

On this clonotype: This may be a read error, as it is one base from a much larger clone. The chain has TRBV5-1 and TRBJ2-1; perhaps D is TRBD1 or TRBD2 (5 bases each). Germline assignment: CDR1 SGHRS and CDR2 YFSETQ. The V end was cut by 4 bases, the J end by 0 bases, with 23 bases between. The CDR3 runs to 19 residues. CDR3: CASSLLGAGRRSSYNEQFF. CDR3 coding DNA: TGCGCCAGCAGCCTGCTCGGGGCTGGGCGGAGGAGCTCCTACAATGAGCAGTTCTTC.

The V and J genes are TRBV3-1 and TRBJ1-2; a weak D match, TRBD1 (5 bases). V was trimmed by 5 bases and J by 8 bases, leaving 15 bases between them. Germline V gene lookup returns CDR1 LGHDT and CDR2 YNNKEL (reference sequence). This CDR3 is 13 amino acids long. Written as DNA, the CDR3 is TGTGCCAGCAGCGCCCAAGAGGGGCCAGGCTACACCTTC. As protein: CASSAQEGPGYTF.

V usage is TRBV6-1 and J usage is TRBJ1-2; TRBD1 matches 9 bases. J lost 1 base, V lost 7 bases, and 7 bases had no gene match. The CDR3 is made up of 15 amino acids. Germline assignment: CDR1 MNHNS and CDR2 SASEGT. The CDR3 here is CASIPGTGHNYGYTF. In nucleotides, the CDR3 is TGTGCCAGCATCCCCGGGACAGGGCATAACTATGGCTACACCTTC.

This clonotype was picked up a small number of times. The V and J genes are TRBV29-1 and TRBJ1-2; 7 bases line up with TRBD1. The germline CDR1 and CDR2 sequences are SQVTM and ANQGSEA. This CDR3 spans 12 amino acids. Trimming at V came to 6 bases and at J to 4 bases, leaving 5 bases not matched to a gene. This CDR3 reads CSVRDSLYGYTF. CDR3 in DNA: TGCAGCGTCCGGGACAGCCTCTATGGCTACACCTTC.

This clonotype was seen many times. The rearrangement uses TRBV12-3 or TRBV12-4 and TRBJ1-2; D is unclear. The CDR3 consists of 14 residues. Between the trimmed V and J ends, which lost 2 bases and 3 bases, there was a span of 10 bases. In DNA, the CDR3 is TGTGCCAGCAGTTTACCACCTACTTACTATGGCTACACCTTC. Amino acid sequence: CASSLPPTYYGYTF.

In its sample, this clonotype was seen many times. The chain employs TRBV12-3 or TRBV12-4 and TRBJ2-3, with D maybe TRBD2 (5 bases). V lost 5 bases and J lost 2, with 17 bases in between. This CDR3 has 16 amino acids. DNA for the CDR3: TGTGCCAGCAGTCCCCCAATTAGCGAAGCCACAGATACGCAGTATTTT. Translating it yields CASSPPISEATDTQYF.